This TCR beta chain stems from a study of blood T cells in healthy people across ages (dated by TCRdb to about 2015). Regarding the complete study: In model experiments, template switching captured about one uniquely barcoded TCR beta cDNA molecule for every two T cells. Using the same blood draw, the study looked at two additional independent replicas of 1 million unique cDNA reads for two donors, one aged 18 to 30 and the other aged 80 or older. The donors were divided into four age groups: young (average about 15 years), middle-aged (about 40), aged (around 59) and long-lived (approximately 74). To track age-related changes in TCR beta repertoire diversity, the study relied on deep sequencing normalized with unique cDNA molecular identifiers. Study-wide findings and limitations: There was a strong correlation between observed TCR beta diversity and the percentage of naive T cells measured by flow cytometry. Bulk unsorted PBMC profiling prevented conclusive comparison of naive and antigen-experienced compartments. Observed TCR beta diversity per million T cells fell roughly linearly with age, and a significant reduction was already apparent by age roughly 40. Total diversity estimates from one million sequenced T cells were considered lower bounds and underestimates. Donor CMV infection status was unknown, potentially confounding age-related changes in expanded clonotypes. Compared with the aged group, the long-lived group had more naive CD4+ T cells, fewer expanded clones and increased TCR diversity, a pattern suggesting age selection.

The library was made by 5' RACE. Sequencer: Illumina HiSeq 2500. The second PCR ran for about 7 to 11 cycles and used a J-beta primer mix along with a sample-barcoded 5' primer. A template-switch 5' adaptor carrying 12 random nucleotides introduced a unique molecular identifier onto each TCR beta cDNA molecule. Each sample yielded at least 3 million CDR3-containing paired-end reads. First-strand cDNA was synthesized from all RNA with the Mint cDNA synthesis kit, primed by a TRBC-specific oligonucleotide. Following uracil-DNA glycosylase treatment, a first 18-cycle PCR with universal primers M1SS and BC2_uni_R was performed on all cDNA. On the authors' methods: For normalization, 1 million high-quality reads, each with a distinct molecular identifier, were randomly selected from each sample. Instead of being binned into consensus sequences, reads with shared molecular identifiers were discarded. MiTCR, set to a Q25 quality threshold and the strictest error-elimination algorithm, was used for CDR3 identification, clonotype clustering and error correction. A nonparametric unseen species model with Euler transformation was used to estimate lower-bound total TCR beta diversity. TCRdb redid the processing of the public reads, applying fastp at Q25 and MiXCR, and retained in-frame beta chains. When rows share a CDR3 protein, they turn into one entry using the most common DNA and genes. TCRdb, rather than the study authors, made the V and J calls. This sample comprises 600,000 to 1,000,000 distinct CDR3 sequences, 20% to 30% of them detected only once. Approximately 4% of the sample belongs to the ten largest clones.

The CDR3 holds 12 amino acids from the cysteine to the phenylalanine. The retained sequence is limited to the CDR3, 36 bases, with the frame set at the first base. CDR1 and CDR2 are drawn from the germline V gene: MNHEY, SVGEGT. V is clipped by 7 bases and J by 3 bases, and the sequence between their germline boundaries is 10 bases long. The approximately 41 donors, aged roughly 6 to 100 years, were systemically healthy Caucasian individuals from Russia. Approximately 10 milliliters of peripheral blood were collected from each donor into EDTA-treated Vacutainer tubes. Ficoll-Paque density-gradient centrifugation was used to isolate PBMCs, with at least 7 million per sample. Total RNA was extracted from PBMCs with Trizol reagent, with at least 5 micrograms obtained per sample. Naive CD45RAhigh/CD27high T cell percentages were measured by flow cytometry on a PBMC aliquot from every donor. Comments on this clonotype: What this receptor recognizes is not known. No per-base quality is available; no much larger clone lies one base away.

The sample also formed part of further work on T cells of mothers and their children. The second study's paper adds: Nine systemically healthy Caucasian individuals, comprising three mothers and their six children, were included as donors. cDNA synthesis used all of the extracted RNA, with 1.5 ug of RNA in each 15 ul reaction. In the second PCR, the M1S primer added sample barcodes and 2-4 random nucleotides. More than 9.5 million TCR beta CDR3 reads were obtained from each mother, and 2.5 million to 3 million reads were obtained from each child. TCR recombination output is similarly shaped by thymic selection in related and unrelated pairs, with a minor effect exerted by inherited differences. Normalized repertoire overlap in related mother-child pairs was always slightly higher than in unrelated mother-child pairs, but the difference was never significant. No persistent microchimeric T cell clones were found, with a detection sensitivity of approximately 100 clones per million clonotypes. Deep NGS was used in the study to compare the TCR beta repertoires of mothers and children and to look for features that separate related mother-child pairs from unrelated individuals. On average, the children were roughly 10 +/- 4 years old, while the mothers were about 40 +/- 4 years old. After adapter ligation was performed with NEBNext reagents, the libraries were sequenced on an Illumina HiSeq 2000 with 100+100 nt paired-end reads. To prevent cross-contamination, the mother and child libraries were prepared one month apart and sequenced in separate runs. For each donor, between about 450,000 and 2,300,000 distinct TCR beta clonotypes were identified. Naive TCR beta clonotypes were estimated from low-frequency clonotypes matched to each donor's FACS-determined naive share, without sorting.

This TCR came from a boy younger than 18 in good health. This receptor chain uses TRBV6-2 or TRBV6-3 and TRBJ2-7; the D gene is perhaps TRBD1, from 5 matching bases. Sequencing input: blood. The CDR3 here reads CASISDNYEQYF. The DNA sequence follows: TGTGCCAGCATTTCGGACAACTACGAGCAGTACTTC.